A selection of T cell receptor beta chains follows, all from one sample in a study of cytomegalovirus exposure and HLA in healthy donors. The data were produced by immunoSEQ multiplex PCR, yet TCRdb's version contains in-frame clones alone and is incomplete. The sample spans roughly 54,000 clones; the ten largest clones claim more than 10%. The sequenced sample consisted of PBMCs. Every receptor here comes from a woman aged 30 to 39 in good health and CMV-seropositive. CDR3s include the opening cysteine and the closing phenylalanine or tryptophan. Fields, in order: V gene, D gene, J gene, CDR3 protein, CDR3 DNA. D genes are given only for firm matches.

>TRBV27|NA|TRBJ1-1
CASSWNPETEAFF
TGTGCCAGCAGTTGGAATCCGGAGACTGAAGCTTTCTTT
>TRBV30|TRBD1|TRBJ2-7
CAWVGTGDLSYEQYF
TGTGCCTGGGTCGGGACAGGGGACCTCTCCTACGAGCAGTACTTC
>TRBV6-1|TRBD1|TRBJ1-1
CASSDPSSDREDTEAFF
TGTGCCAGCAGTGACCCATCATCGGACAGGGAGGACACTGAAGCTTTCTTT
>TRBV20-1|TRBD1|TRBJ2-7
CSATRGHEQYF
TGCAGTGCTACGAGGGGGCACGAGCAGTACTTC
>TRBV30|NA|TRBJ2-2
CAWSDGTRNTGELFF
TGTGCCTGGAGTGACGGGACAAGGAACACCGGGGAGCTGTTTTTT
>TRBV27|NA|TRBJ1-2
CASSLSYRGGYGYTF
TGTGCCAGCAGTTTATCGTATAGGGGTGGGTATGGCTACACCTTC
>TRBV4-1|NA|TRBJ2-1
CASSHSPPGGHEQFF
TGCGCCAGCAGCCACTCCCCCCCCGGGGGTCATGAGCAGTTCTTC
>TRBV29-1|TRBD2|TRBJ2-1
CSVLFPGLAGGYNEQFF
TGCAGCGTGCTATTCCCGGGACTAGCGGGAGGGTACAATGAGCAGTTCTTC
>TRBV29-1|NA|TRBJ2-2
CSAWTINTGELFF
TGCAGCGCCTGGACTATTAACACCGGGGAGCTGTTTTTT
>TRBV19|TRBD1|TRBJ1-2
CASSMDADRGNYGYTF
TGTGCCAGTAGTATGGACGCGGACAGGGGGAACTATGGCTACACCTTC
>TRBV29-1|NA|TRBJ1-3
CSVEDYSRGSGNTIYF
TGCAGCGTTGAAGATTATTCCCGGGGCTCTGGAAACACCATATATTTT
>TRBV11-2|TRBD1|TRBJ1-1
CASSLEGRGLTEAFF
TGTGCCAGCAGCTTAGAGGGCAGGGGGCTTACTGAAGCTTTCTTT
>TRBV7-9|TRBD2|TRBJ2-3
CASSLLAGGTDTQYF
TGTGCCAGCAGCTTACTCGCGGGGGGCACAGATACGCAGTATTTT
>TRBV5-8|NA|TRBJ1-4
CASSQLDGSNEKLFF
TGTGCCAGCAGCCAACTAGACGGGAGTAATGAAAAACTGTTTTTT
>TRBV7-2|TRBD2|TRBJ2-3
CASSPRTSGNTDTQYF
TGTGCCAGCAGCCCAAGGACTAGCGGGAACACAGATACGCAGTATTTT
>TRBV5-1|TRBD2|TRBJ2-2
CASSLAGGFNTGELFF
TGCGCCAGCAGCTTGGCCGGGGGGTTTAACACCGGGGAGCTGTTTTTT
>TRBV6-5|NA|TRBJ2-2
CASSYSRATNTGELFF
TGTGCCAGCAGTTACTCGAGGGCAACGAACACCGGGGAGCTGTTTTTT
>TRBV5-1|NA|TRBJ2-5
CASSFQGPQETQYF
TGCGCCAGCAGCTTCCAGGGGCCCCAAGAGACCCAGTACTTC
>TRBV5-1|NA|TRBJ1-5
CASSLVAGDNQPQHF
TGCGCCAGCAGCTTGGTAGCGGGGGACAATCAGCCCCAGCATTTT
>TRBV6-6|TRBD1|TRBJ1-1
CASSYSRGQGDTEAFF
TGTGCCAGCAGTTACTCCAGGGGACAGGGGGACACTGAAGCTTTCTTT
>TRBV4-1|NA|TRBJ1-3
CASSQVGFPSGNTIYF
TGCGCCAGCAGCCAAGTTGGCTTCCCCTCTGGAAACACCATATATTTT
>TRBV20-1|NA|TRBJ1-1
CSAPGDTEAFF
TGCAGTGCCCCCGGGGACACTGAAGCTTTCTTT
>TRBV6-5|NA|TRBJ2-5
CASSYGGPGETQYF
TGTGCCAGCAGTTACGGAGGGCCGGGTGAGACCCAGTACTTC
>TRBV30|TRBD2|TRBJ2-5
CAWRLAGVVTQYF
TGTGCCTGGAGGCTAGCGGGAGTGGTGACCCAGTACTTC
>TRBV5-4|TRBD1|TRBJ1-2
CASSLGQLYGYTF
TGTGCCAGCAGCCTGGGACAGCTCTATGGCTACACCTTC
>TRBV20-1|TRBD2|TRBJ2-7
CSGGREYEQYF
TGCAGTGGCGGGAGGGAATACGAGCAGTACTTC
>TRBV6-5|NA|TRBJ2-7
CASSYRESYEQYF
TGTGCCAGCAGTTACAGAGAATCCTACGAGCAGTACTTC
>TRBV2|TRBD1|TRBJ1-2
CAAPDRAYGYTF
TGTGCAGCCCCTGACAGGGCCTATGGCTACACCTTC
>TRBV29-1|TRBD2|TRBJ2-1
CSVELGGGNNEQFF
TGCAGCGTTGAACTTGGGGGGGGAAACAATGAGCAGTTCTTC
>TRBV19|NA|TRBJ1-4
CASSLQGSATNEKLFF
TGTGCCAGTAGTCTACAGGGTTCAGCAACTAATGAAAAACTGTTTTTT
>TRBV5-5|TRBD1|TRBJ1-5
CASSWTGANQPQHF
TGTGCCAGCAGCTGGACAGGGGCGAATCAGCCCCAGCATTTT
>TRBV30|NA|TRBJ1-4
CAWSVRGGDEKLFF
TGTGCCTGGAGTGTACGGGGGGGCGATGAAAAACTGTTTTTT
>TRBV11-2|NA|TRBJ2-7
CASSISYEQYF
TGTGCCAGCAGTATTAGCTACGAGCAGTACTTC
>TRBV2|TRBD2|TRBJ2-3
CASSLPGKAGDEHTSSTDTQYF
TGTGCCAGCAGTCTTCCCGGGAAGGCGGGAGACGAACATACGTCTAGCACAGATACGCAGTATTTT
>TRBV4-2|TRBD1|TRBJ1-3
CASSQGTGGGNTIYF
TGTGCCAGCAGCCAAGGGACAGGGGGTGGAAACACCATATATTTT
>TRBV10-3|NA|TRBJ2-7
CAISERGDEQYF
TGTGCCATCAGTGAGAGGGGTGACGAGCAGTACTTC
>TRBV29-1|NA|TRBJ1-3
CSVERGNTIYF
TGCAGCGTTGAACGGGGAAACACCATATATTTT
>TRBV7-7|NA|TRBJ2-7
CASSIGSTNEQYF
TGTGCTAGCAGCATCGGGAGTACGAACGAGCAGTACTTC
>TRBV9|NA|TRBJ2-7
CASSVGPGNSYEQYF
TGTGCCAGCAGCGTAGGGCCAGGAAACTCCTACGAGCAGTACTTC
>TRBV30|TRBD1|TRBJ1-1
CAGGQSGGMNTEAFF
TGTGCCGGGGGACAGTCGGGAGGGATGAACACTGAAGCTTTCTTT
>TRBV30|NA|TRBJ1-1
CAWTLGRITEAFF
TGTGCCTGGACCCTTGGCCGTATCACTGAAGCTTTCTTT
>TRBV7-2|TRBD1|TRBJ1-1
CASSRDSSLMNTEAFF
TGTGCCAGCAGCCGGGACAGTTCCTTGATGAACACTGAAGCTTTCTTT
>TRBV5-1|TRBD1|TRBJ2-7
CASSFSDRGYEQSF
TGCGCCAGCAGCTTCTCGGACAGGGGCTACGAGCAGTCCTTC
>TRBV2|TRBD1|TRBJ2-1
CASSEGDRGPNEQFF
TGTGCCAGCAGTGAAGGGGACAGGGGGCCCAATGAGCAGTTCTTC
>TRBV6-5|TRBD1|TRBJ2-7
CASSYRGTGAYEQYF
TGTGCCAGCAGTTACCGAGGGACAGGGGCCTACGAGCAGTACTTC
>TRBV15|TRBD1|TRBJ1-5
CATSRDLGTANQPQHF
TGTGCCACCAGCAGAGATTTAGGGACAGCCAATCAGCCCCAGCATTTT
>TRBV6-5|NA|TRBJ2-2
CASRQDSNTGELFF
TGTGCCAGCAGACAGGATTCTAACACCGGGGAGCTGTTTTTT
>TRBV10-2|TRBD1|TRBJ1-2
CASSEGTANYGYTF
TGCGCCAGCAGTGAAGGGACAGCCAACTATGGCTACACCTTC
>TRBV5-6|NA|TRBJ1-1
CASSLALYGDTEAFF
TGTGCCAGCAGCTTGGCTCTCTACGGGGACACTGAAGCTTTCTTT
>TRBV30|NA|TRBJ2-7
CAWSSTGYEQYF
TGTGCCTGGAGCTCTACAGGCTACGAGCAGTACTTC
>TRBV5-6|NA|TRBJ2-1
CASSNLANEQFF
TGTGCCAGCAGCAACCTGGCCAATGAGCAGTTCTTC
>TRBV2|NA|TRBJ2-7
CASSAGSQQYF
TGTGCCAGCAGTGCGGGGTCACAGCAGTACTTC
>TRBV9|NA|TRBJ1-6
CASSVGHRASPLHF
TGTGCCAGCAGCGTAGGGCACAGGGCCTCACCCCTCCACTTT
>TRBV18|NA|TRBJ1-1
CASSPLDEDTEAFF
TGTGCCAGCTCACCTCTTGATGAGGACACTGAAGCTTTCTTT
>TRBV2|NA|TRBJ1-2
CATLGVYGYTF
TGTGCCACCCTAGGGGTCTATGGCTACACCTTC